This entry is about one T cell receptor beta chain. The entry originates in a study of blood T cell repertoires in COVID-19. Clones were read by immunoSEQ multiplex PCR, and TCRdb kept only the in-frame ones, dropping some. The profile shows tens of thousands of clones, around 84% of them singletons. The CDR3 has 16 amino acids. Trimming shortened V by 2 bases and J by 0 bases, and 11 bases separated the two germline ends. CDR1 is SGHDN, CDR2 FVKESK, per germline. V is TRBV14 and J is TRBJ1-3; D is undetermined. The sequence was collected from a man aged 50 to 60 with active COVID-19. Sample: peripheral blood. The CDR3 nucleotides read TGTGCCAGCAGCCAATTAAAGCCAAGCTCTGGAAACACCATATATTTT. It is translated as CASSQLKPSSGNTIYF. Supplemented by reference TRBV14 and TRBJ1-3, the full variable domain reads EAGVTQFPSHSVIEKGQTVTLRCDPISGHDNLYWYRRVMGKEIKFLLHFVKESKQDESGMPNNRFLAERTGGTYSTLKVQPAELEDSGVYFCASSQLKPSSGNTIYFGEGSWLTVV.